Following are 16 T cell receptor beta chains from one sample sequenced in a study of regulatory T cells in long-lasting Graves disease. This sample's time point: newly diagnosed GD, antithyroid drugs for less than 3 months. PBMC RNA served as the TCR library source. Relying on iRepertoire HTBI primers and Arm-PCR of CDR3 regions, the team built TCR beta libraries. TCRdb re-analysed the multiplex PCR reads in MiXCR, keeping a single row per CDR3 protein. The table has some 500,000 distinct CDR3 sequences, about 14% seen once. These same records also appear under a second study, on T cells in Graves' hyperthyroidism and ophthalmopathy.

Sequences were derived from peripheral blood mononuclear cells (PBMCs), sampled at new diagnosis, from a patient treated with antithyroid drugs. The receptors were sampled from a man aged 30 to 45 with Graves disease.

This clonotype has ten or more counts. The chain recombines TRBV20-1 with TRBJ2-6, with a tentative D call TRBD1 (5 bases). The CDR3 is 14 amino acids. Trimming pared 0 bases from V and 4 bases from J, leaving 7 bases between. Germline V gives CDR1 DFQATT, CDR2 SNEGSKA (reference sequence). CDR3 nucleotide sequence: TGCAGTGCTAGAGAAGGGGCCGGGGCCAACGTCCTGACTTTC. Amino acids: CSAREGAGANVLTF.

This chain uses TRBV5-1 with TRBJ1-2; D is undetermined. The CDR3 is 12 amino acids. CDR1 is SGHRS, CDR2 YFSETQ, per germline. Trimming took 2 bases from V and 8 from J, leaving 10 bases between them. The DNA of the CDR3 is TGCGCCAGCAGCTTCGGGTCTCGGGGCTACACCTTC. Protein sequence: CASSFGSRGYTF.

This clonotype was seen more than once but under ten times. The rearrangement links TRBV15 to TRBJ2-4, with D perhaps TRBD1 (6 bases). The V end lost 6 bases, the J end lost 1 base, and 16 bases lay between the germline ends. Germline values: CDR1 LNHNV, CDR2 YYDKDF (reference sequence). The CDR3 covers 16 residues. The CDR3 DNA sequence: TGTGCCACCAGTCAACCCGCAGGGGAGGCCAAAAACATTCAGTACTTC. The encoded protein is CATSQPAGEAKNIQYF.

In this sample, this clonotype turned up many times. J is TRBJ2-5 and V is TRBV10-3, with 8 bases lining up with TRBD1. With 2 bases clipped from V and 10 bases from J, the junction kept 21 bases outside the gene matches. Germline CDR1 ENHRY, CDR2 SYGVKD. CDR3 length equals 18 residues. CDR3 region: CAISEGGRGQGSGMDQYF. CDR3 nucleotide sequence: TGTGCCATCAGTGAGGGAGGCAGGGGGCAAGGATCTGGAATGGACCAGTACTTC.

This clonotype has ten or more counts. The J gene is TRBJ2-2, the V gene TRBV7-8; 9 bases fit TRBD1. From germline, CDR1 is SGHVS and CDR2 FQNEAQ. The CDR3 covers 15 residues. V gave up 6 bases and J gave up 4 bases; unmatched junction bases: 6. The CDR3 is CASSFRDRATGELFF. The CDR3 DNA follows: TGTGCCAGCAGTTTTAGGGACAGGGCCACCGGGGAGCTGTTTTTT.

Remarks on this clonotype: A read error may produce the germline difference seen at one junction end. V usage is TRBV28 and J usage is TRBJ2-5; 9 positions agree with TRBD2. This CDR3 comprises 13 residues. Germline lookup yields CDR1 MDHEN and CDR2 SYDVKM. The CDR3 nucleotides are TGTACCAGCAGAAACAGCGGGAGGGAGACCCAGTACTTC. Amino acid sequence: CTSRNSGRETQYF.

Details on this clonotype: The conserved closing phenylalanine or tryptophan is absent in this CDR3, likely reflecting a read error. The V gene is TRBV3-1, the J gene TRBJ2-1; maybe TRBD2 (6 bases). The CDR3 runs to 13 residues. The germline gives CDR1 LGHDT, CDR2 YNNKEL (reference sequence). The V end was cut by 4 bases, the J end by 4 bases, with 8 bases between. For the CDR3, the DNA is TGTGCCAGCAGCCTAGCGGAGTACAATGAGCAGTTCCTC. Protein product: CASSLAEYNEQFL.

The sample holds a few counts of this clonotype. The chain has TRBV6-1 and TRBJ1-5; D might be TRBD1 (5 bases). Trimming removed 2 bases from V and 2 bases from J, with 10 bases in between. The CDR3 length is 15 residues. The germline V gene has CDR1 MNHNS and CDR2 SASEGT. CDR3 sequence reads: CASSEWGYGNQPQHF. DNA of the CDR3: TGTGCCAGCAGTGAATGGGGCTACGGCAATCAGCCCCAGCATTTT.

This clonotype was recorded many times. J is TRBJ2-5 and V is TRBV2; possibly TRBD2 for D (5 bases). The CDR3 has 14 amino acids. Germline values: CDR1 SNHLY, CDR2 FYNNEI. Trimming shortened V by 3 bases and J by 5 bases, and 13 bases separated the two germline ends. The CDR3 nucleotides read TGTGCCAGCAGTGAGGATCTAGAGGGTGAGACCCAGTACTTC. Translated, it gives CASSEDLEGETQYF.

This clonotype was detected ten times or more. The DNA of the CDR3 is TGTGCCAGCAGCTTAGGCGGGAGTGGCGCCTACGAGCAGTACTTC. This translates into CASSLGGSGAYEQYF. The rearrangement joins TRBV7-9 to TRBJ2-7; 7 bases are shared with TRBD2. Germline-derived CDR1 and CDR2 are SEHNR and FQNEAQ (reference sequence). The CDR3 extends over 15 amino acids. The V segment lost 1 base and the J segment 2 bases; nucleotides outside the gene matches: 5.

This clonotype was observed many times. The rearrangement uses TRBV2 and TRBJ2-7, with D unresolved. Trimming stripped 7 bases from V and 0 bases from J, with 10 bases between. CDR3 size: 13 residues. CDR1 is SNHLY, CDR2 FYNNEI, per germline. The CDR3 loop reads CASTRATSYEQYF. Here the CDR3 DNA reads TGTGCCAGCACACGGGCGACCTCCTACGAGCAGTACTTC. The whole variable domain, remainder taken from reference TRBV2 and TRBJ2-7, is EPEVTQTPSHQVTQMGQEVILRCVPISNHLYFYWYRQILGQKVEFLVSFYNNEISEKSEIFDDQFSVERPDGSNFTLKIRSTKLEDSAMYFCASTRATSYEQYFGPGTRLTVT.

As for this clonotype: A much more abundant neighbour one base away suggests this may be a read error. The CDR3 sequence: CASSVGWSAKEEAKNIQYF. In DNA form, the CDR3 reads TGTGCCAGCAGTGTGGGCTGGTCGGCTAAAGAGGAGGCCAAAAACATTCAGTACTTC. The chain recombines TRBV2 with TRBJ2-4; D unclear. Trimming removed 4 bases from V and 1 base from J, with 23 bases in between. This CDR3 contains 19 residues. Germline CDR1 and CDR2: SNHLY and FYNNEI.

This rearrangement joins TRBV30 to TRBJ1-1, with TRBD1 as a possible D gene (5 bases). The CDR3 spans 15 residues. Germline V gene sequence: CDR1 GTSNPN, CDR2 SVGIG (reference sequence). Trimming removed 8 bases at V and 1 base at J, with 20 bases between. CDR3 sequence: CALRPVNRRNTEAFF. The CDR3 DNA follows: TGTGCCCTTAGACCGGTTAACAGGCGGAACACTGAAGCTTTCTTT.

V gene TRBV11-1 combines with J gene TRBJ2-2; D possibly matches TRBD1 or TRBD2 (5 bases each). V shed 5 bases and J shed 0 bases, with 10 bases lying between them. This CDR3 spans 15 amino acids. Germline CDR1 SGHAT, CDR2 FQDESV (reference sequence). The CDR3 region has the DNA TGTGCCAGCAGCCGAGGGGCGGCGAACACCGGGGAGCTGTTTTTT. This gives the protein CASSRGAANTGELFF.

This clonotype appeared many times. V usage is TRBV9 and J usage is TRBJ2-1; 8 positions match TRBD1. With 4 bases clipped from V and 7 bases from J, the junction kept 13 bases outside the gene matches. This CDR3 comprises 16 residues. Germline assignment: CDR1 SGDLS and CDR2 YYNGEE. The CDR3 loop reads CASSSPQGARENEQFF. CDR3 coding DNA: TGTGCCAGCAGCTCTCCTCAGGGGGCGCGAGAGAATGAGCAGTTCTTC.

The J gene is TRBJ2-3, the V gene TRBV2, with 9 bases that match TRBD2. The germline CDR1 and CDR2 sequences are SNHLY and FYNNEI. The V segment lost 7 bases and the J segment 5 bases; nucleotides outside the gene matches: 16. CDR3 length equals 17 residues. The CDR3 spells CASNGRGTSRGLDTQYF. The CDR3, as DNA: TGTGCCAGCAACGGGAGGGGGACTAGCCGGGGGTTAGATACGCAGTATTTT.